This record concerns one T cell receptor (beta chain) sequence. The data are from a study of T cells in Graves' hyperthyroidism and ophthalmopathy. TCR beta CDR3 region amplification was performed from RNA transcripts. TCR CDR3 regions were first amplified by RT-PCR with HTBI primers. In TCRdb, the multiplex PCR reads were re-called with MiXCR into one record per CDR3 protein. The repertoire has a few hundred thousand distinct CDR3 sequences, around 45% of them found once; the top ten carry approximately 8.4%. It was considered stable Graves' hyperthyroidism when ophthalmopathy did not progress within 18 months. The CDR3 runs 11 residues. Trimming removed 5 bases from V and 7 bases from J, with 9 bases in between. Germline CDR1 and CDR2: SGHTA and FQGTGA.

This rearrangement joins TRBV7-3 to TRBJ2-7; the D is unclear. Sample: peripheral blood or thyroid tissue (not recorded which). This clonotype was sampled from a woman aged 18-29 years with Graves' hyperthyroidism. This chain's CDR3 is CASSQSREQYF. The CDR3 region has the DNA TGTGCCAGCAGCCAGAGTCGAGAGCAGTACTTC.